This T cell receptor (beta chain) is drawn from a study of T cell responses to AZD1222 COVID-19 vaccine. CDR1 is MNHEY and CDR2 is SMNVEV in the germline V gene (reference sequence). Trimming pared 0 bases from V and 6 bases from J, leaving 10 bases between. This CDR3 is 14 amino acids long. This table comes from immunoSEQ multiplex PCR, and its TCRdb copy is limited to in-frame clones, with some not included. The data show around 86,000 clones, nearly 90% seen once. This clonotype was sampled from an adult in good health. Sequencing used peripheral blood, obtained on day 0 of AZD1222 vaccination. This chain connects TRBV27 to TRBJ2-3; D gene ambiguous. As DNA, the CDR3 is TGTGCCAGCAGTTTATCATCCCCCGCGGATACGCAGTATTTT. It yields the protein CASSLSSPADTQYF.